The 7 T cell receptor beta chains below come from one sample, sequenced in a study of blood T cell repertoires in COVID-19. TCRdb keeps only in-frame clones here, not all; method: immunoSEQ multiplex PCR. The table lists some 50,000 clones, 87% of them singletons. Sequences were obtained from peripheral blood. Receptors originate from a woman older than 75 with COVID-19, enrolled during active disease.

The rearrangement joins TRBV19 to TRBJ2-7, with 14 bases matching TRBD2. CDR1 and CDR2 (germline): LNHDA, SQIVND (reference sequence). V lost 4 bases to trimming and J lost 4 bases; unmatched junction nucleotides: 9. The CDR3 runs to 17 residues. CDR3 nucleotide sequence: TGTGCCAGTAGTACCCGGGGACTAGCGGGGGAAGGGTACGAGCAGTACTTC. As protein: CASSTRGLAGEGYEQYF.

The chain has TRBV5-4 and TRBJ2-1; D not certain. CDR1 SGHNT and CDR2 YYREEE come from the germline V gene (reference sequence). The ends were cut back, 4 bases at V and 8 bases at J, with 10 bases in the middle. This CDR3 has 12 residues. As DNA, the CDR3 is TGTGCCAGCAGCGGTCGGGTTGATGAGCAGTTCTTC. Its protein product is CASSGRVDEQFF.

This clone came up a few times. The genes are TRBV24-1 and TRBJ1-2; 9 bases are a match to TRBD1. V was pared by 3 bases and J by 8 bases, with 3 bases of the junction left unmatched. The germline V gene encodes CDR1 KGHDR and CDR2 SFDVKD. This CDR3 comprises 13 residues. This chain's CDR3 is CATSDRDRAGYTF. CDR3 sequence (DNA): TGTGCCACCAGTGATAGGGACAGGGCCGGCTACACCTTC.

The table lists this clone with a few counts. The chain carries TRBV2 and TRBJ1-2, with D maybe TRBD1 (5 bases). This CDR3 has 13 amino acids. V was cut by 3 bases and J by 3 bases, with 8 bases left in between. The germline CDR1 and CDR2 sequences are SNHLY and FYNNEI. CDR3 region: CASSDRADYGYTF. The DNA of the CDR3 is TGTGCCAGCAGTGACAGGGCCGACTATGGCTACACCTTC.

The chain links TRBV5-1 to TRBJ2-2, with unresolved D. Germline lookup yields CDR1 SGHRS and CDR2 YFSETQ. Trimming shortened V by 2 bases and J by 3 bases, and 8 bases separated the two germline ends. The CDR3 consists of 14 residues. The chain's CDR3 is CASSLLRDTGELFF. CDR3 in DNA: TGCGCCAGCAGCTTACTTCGTGACACCGGGGAGCTGTTTTTT.

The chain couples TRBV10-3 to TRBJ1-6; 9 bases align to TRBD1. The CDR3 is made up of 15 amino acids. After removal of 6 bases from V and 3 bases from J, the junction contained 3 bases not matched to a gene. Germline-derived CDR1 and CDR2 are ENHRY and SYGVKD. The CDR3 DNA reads TGTGCCATCAGCGGGGGACAGGGCTATAATTCACCCCTCCACTTT. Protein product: CAISGGQGYNSPLHF.

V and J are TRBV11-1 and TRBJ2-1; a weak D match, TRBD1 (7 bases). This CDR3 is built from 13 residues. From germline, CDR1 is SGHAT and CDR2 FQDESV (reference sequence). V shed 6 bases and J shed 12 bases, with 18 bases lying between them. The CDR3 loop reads CASRRSGGDRQFF. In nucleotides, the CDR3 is TGTGCCAGCAGAAGGAGCGGAGGGGACAGGCAGTTCTTC.